These 23 T cell receptor beta chains originate from one sample sequenced in a study of technical replicates of blood from several donors. TCRdb's copy holds only in-frame clones and misses some; the assay was immunoSEQ multiplex PCR. The profile shows about 68,000 clones, about 97% of them singletons. The sample was T cells isolated from PBMCs. The origin of the receptors is a human donor in good health.

The chain has TRBV29-1 and TRBJ2-4; D may be TRBD1 (6 bases). The CDR3 totals 14 residues. CDR1 is SQVTM, CDR2 ANQGSEA, per germline. V dropped 8 bases and J dropped 1 base, with 15 bases sitting between them. The CDR3 nucleotides read TGCAGCTCCCGGCAGGGGCCGGCCAAAAACATTCAGTACTTC. Residues: CSSRQGPAKNIQYF.

The chain employs TRBV6-5 and TRBJ1-2; possible D gene TRBD1, 5 bases. The CDR3 is 13 amino acids. Looked up from germline, CDR1 is MNHEY and CDR2 is SVGAGI. V lost 2 bases and J lost 4, with 8 bases in between. The CDR3 here is CASSYDQGYGYTF. The CDR3, as DNA: TGTGCCAGCAGTTACGATCAGGGCTATGGCTACACCTTC.

The chain is built from TRBV7-9 and TRBJ1-1, with 10 bases matching TRBD1. This CDR3 is 15 amino acids long. Per the germline V gene, CDR1 is SEHNR and CDR2 is FQNEAQ (reference sequence). V trimming: 4 bases; J trimming: 4 bases; junction bases outside the gene matches: 6. In nucleotides, the CDR3 is TGTGCCAGCAGCTCCAAGGACAGGGGGGGCACTGAAGCTTTCTTT. Its translation is CASSSKDRGGTEAFF. Filled out from reference TRBV7-9 and TRBJ1-1, the complete variable domain reads DTGVSQNPRHKITKRGQNVTFRCDPISEHNRLYWYRQTLGQGPEFLTYFQNEAQLEKSRLLSDRFSAERPKGSFSTLEIQRTEQGDSAMYLCASSSKDRGGTEAFFGQGTRLTVV.

V usage is TRBV5-1 and J usage is TRBJ1-4; 10 nucleotides agree with TRBD1. The germline gives CDR1 SGHRS, CDR2 YFSETQ. The CDR3 contains 14 residues. The V and J ends lost 7 bases and 6 bases, in that order; junction bases with no gene match: 6. The CDR3 reads CASSPGQGHEKLFF. For the CDR3, the DNA is TGCGCCAGCTCCCCGGGACAGGGGCATGAAAAACTGTTTTTT.

The CDR3 bases are TGTGCCAGCAGCTTAACAGAGGCTGGCACTGAAGCTTTCTTT. Translating it yields CASSLTEAGTEAFF. V gene TRBV7-3 combines with J gene TRBJ1-1; no clear D gene. Germline loops: CDR1 SGHTA, CDR2 FQGTGA. V lost 0 bases and J 4 bases, leaving 9 bases between the germline ends. The CDR3 covers 14 residues.

This chain uses TRBV4-1 with TRBJ1-4; tentative D call: TRBD1 (6 bases). The V gene lost 1 base and the J gene lost 2 bases, with 11 bases spanning the gap. Germline V gene sequence: CDR1 MGHRA, CDR2 YSYEKL. The length of the CDR3 is 16 residues. This chain's CDR3 is CASSQVAQGTNEKLFF. For the CDR3, the DNA is TGCGCCAGCAGCCAAGTAGCCCAGGGGACTAATGAAAAACTGTTTTTT.

This clone was detected only a few times. V and J are TRBV19 and TRBJ1-1; D gene ambiguous. CDR3 length: 11 amino acids. The V end was cut by 6 bases, the J end by 3 bases, with 5 bases between. Germline V CDR1 and CDR2: LNHDA, SQIVND (reference sequence). CDR3 DNA: TGTGCCAGTAGCAGGTACACTGAAGCTTTCTTT. As protein: CASSRYTEAFF.

V gene TRBV12-5 combines with J gene TRBJ2-5; possible D gene TRBD1, 5 bases. CDR1 is LGHNT, CDR2 FRNRAP, per germline. The V gene lost 6 bases and the J gene lost 5 bases, with 10 bases spanning the gap. This CDR3 comprises 12 residues. Here the CDR3 reads CASGWGDETQYF. CDR3 coding DNA: TGTGCTAGTGGCTGGGGCGATGAGACCCAGTACTTC.

The rearrangement joins TRBV4-1 to TRBJ2-2; tentatively, D is TRBD1 (6 bases). This CDR3 has 14 residues. V was pared by 4 bases and J by 7 bases, with 13 bases between. CDR1 is MGHRA, CDR2 YSYEKL, per germline. As DNA, the CDR3 is TGCGCCAGCAGCCCCACAGGGTGGGGCGGGGAGCTGTTTTTT. As protein: CASSPTGWGGELFF.

The V call is TRBV4-2, the J call TRBJ2-1; TRBD2 might be the D (7 bases). The ends were cut back, 5 bases at V and 5 bases at J, with 13 bases in the middle. Germline CDR1 LGHNA, CDR2 YNFKEQ. The CDR3 has 14 residues. The CDR3 spells CASSYRGGDNEQFF. DNA for the CDR3: TGTGCCAGCAGCTACCGAGGGGGGGACAATGAGCAGTTCTTC.

In this sample, this clone turned up once. A junction boundary mismatches the germline segment, possibly from a read error. This chain joins TRBV9 and TRBJ1-4, with D perhaps matching TRBD1 (5 bases). The CDR3 covers 14 residues. Germline loops: CDR1 SGDLS, CDR2 YYNGEE. CDR3 DNA: TGTGCCAGCAGCGTAGACGGGGGTCGCCACCCAGAAATTTTT. It translates to CASSVDGGRHPEIF.

This chain links TRBV28 with TRBJ1-5; 7 bases fit TRBD1. The length of the CDR3 is 14 residues. Unmatched junction bases numbered 3, after V lost 3 bases and J lost 4 bases. CDR1 is MDHEN, CDR2 SYDVKM, per germline. This CDR3 reads CASSLTGTNQPQHF. CDR3 nucleotides: TGTGCCAGCAGTTTGACAGGGACTAATCAGCCCCAGCATTTT.

V usage is TRBV30 and J usage is TRBJ2-1; D ambiguous. Trimming shortened V by 1 base and J by 0 bases, and 10 bases separated the two germline ends. CDR3 length equals 15 residues. Germline V CDR1 and CDR2: GTSNPN, SVGIG (reference sequence). CDR3 loop: CAWSGFLSSYNEQFF. As DNA, the CDR3 is TGTGCCTGGAGTGGGTTCCTGAGCTCCTACAATGAGCAGTTCTTC.

This rearrangement joins TRBV19 to TRBJ2-7; 7 bases match TRBD1. The ends lost 6 bases at V and 4 bases at J; junction bases unmatched: 3. Per the germline V gene, CDR1 is LNHDA and CDR2 is SQIVND (reference sequence). The CDR3 loop spans 12 amino acids. CDR3 nucleotides: TGTGCCAGTAGGCAGACAGGGTACGAGCAGTACTTC. It yields the protein CASRQTGYEQYF.

This rearrangement joins TRBV7-8 to TRBJ1-2, with a weak D call TRBD1 (6 bases). Germline CDR1 is SGHVS and CDR2 is FQNEAQ. CDR3 length equals 11 residues. V gave up 3 bases and J gave up 8 bases, with 7 bases separating them. CDR3 in amino acids: CASSFQGGYTF. As DNA, the CDR3 is TGTGCCAGCAGCTTCCAGGGGGGCTACACCTTC.

The rearrangement uses TRBV9 and TRBJ2-2; D might be TRBD1 (6 bases). Trimming shortened V by 5 bases and J by 1 base, and 12 bases separated the two germline ends. Germline V gene lookup returns CDR1 SGDLS and CDR2 YYNGEE. This CDR3 region has 15 residues. For the CDR3, the DNA is TGTGCCAGCAGTACCCGAGGGGGGAACACCGGGGAGCTGTTTTTT. Translation: CASSTRGGNTGELFF.

This clone was counted once. CDR3 in amino acids: CASSTWDKNEQFF. The CDR3 nucleotides are TGTGCCAGTAGTACTTGGGACAAAAATGAGCAGTTCTTC. V and J are TRBV19 and TRBJ2-1; weak D call: TRBD1 (6 bases). V was shortened by 4 bases and J by 7 bases, with 11 bases between the two germline ends. Germline lookup yields CDR1 LNHDA and CDR2 SQIVND (reference sequence). There are 13 residues in the CDR3. The whole variable domain, remainder taken from reference TRBV19 and TRBJ2-1, is DGGITQSPKYLFRKEGQNVTLSCEQNLNHDAMYWYRQDPGQGLRLIYYSQIVNDFQKGDIAEGYSVSREKKESFPLTVTSAQKNPTAFYLCASSTWDKNEQFFGPGTRLTVL.

This clone was detected only once. This chain connects TRBV6-6 to TRBJ1-1; a weak D match, TRBD1 (6 bases). The V and J ends lost 9 bases and 3 bases respectively, with 14 bases between them. Germline V lookup: CDR1 MNHNY, CDR2 SVGAGI (reference sequence). This CDR3 comprises 13 residues. The CDR3 DNA reads as TGTGCCAGTTATACCGCAGGGGACACTGAAGCTTTCTTT. Translating it yields CASYTAGDTEAFF.

V usage is TRBV10-2 and J usage is TRBJ2-1; TRBD2 matches at 15 bases. In germline, CDR1 is WSHSY, CDR2 SAAADI. J lost 1 base, V lost 6 bases, and 16 bases had no gene match. This CDR3 contains 21 residues. CDR3 residues: CASRPGTSGRSVPVSYNEQFF. The CDR3, as DNA: TGCGCCAGCAGACCTGGGACTAGCGGGAGGTCGGTCCCAGTGTCCTACAATGAGCAGTTCTTC.

The chain links TRBV6-5 to TRBJ1-2; D possibly corresponds to TRBD1 (6 bases). Germline V gene data show CDR1 as MNHEY and CDR2 as SVGAGI. Trimming cost V 5 bases and J 4 bases, with 17 bases left between them. This CDR3 has 15 residues. CDR3 DNA sequence: TGTGCCAGCAGTCGAACCACGACAGGAATCTATGGCTACACCTTC. Its translation: CASSRTTTGIYGYTF.

The V gene is TRBV9, the J gene TRBJ2-5; TRBD1 matches 9 bases. The CDR3 has 14 residues. CDR1 is SGDLS and CDR2 is YYNGEE in the germline V gene. V was pared by 3 bases and J by 1 base, with 1 base of the junction left unmatched. CDR3 region: CASSGTGVQETQYF. The CDR3 DNA reads as TGTGCCAGCAGCGGGACAGGGGTCCAAGAGACCCAGTACTTC. Complete variable domain (other parts from reference TRBV9 and TRBJ2-5): DSGVTQTPKHLITATGQRVTLRCSPRSGDLSVYWYQQSLDQGLQFLIQYYNGEERAKGNILERFSAQQFPDLHSELNLSSLELGDSALYFCASSGTGVQETQYFGPGTRLLVL.

This clone was seen only once. The chain links TRBV5-1 to TRBJ1-2; 8 bases map to TRBD1. Germline values: CDR1 SGHRS, CDR2 YFSETQ. This CDR3 has 13 amino acids. The V and J ends lost 4 bases and 8 bases, in that order; junction bases with no gene match: 7. Here the CDR3 reads CASSLMDREGYTF. The DNA of the CDR3 is TGCGCCAGCAGCCTAATGGACAGGGAAGGCTACACCTTC.

The DNA of the CDR3 is TGCAGCGTTGAACTAGCGGGGCAAGAGACCCAGTACTTC. It specifies CSVELAGQETQYF. The chain links TRBV29-1 to TRBJ2-5; 9 nucleotides match TRBD2. CDR1 is SQVTM and CDR2 is ANQGSEA in the germline V gene. Losses at the gene ends were 2 bases for V and 2 bases for J; bases not matched to a gene: 0. The CDR3 covers 13 residues.